This record looks at one T cell receptor beta chain sequence and its context. In the original processing: Quantification of nucleated cells was approximated via reference gene primer amplification. Profiled with immunoSEQ multiplex PCR; TCRdb holds only in-frame clones, not every one. That table furnishes V, J and clone size, whereas the DNA furnished D and trimming. The sample shows 75,000 to 85,000 clones, roughly 90% of them seen only once. The sample originates from a study of blood T cell repertoires in COVID-19. Study details: Samples representing acute and convalescent COVID-19 were sourced from the United States, Italy and Spain. From T cells, B-cell-depleted T cells, or PBMCs came the material, which was cDNA or gDNA.

Looked up from germline, CDR1 is SQVTM and CDR2 is ANQGSEA. V was shortened by 4 bases and J by 0 bases, with 10 bases between the two germline ends. CDR3 length: 13 residues. The TCR sequence derives from a human donor in a cohort sampled during active COVID-19. What was sequenced was peripheral blood. The V and J genes are TRBV29-1 and TRBJ2-7, with D perhaps TRBD2 (5 bases). The CDR3 sequence: CSVGISGSYEQYF. The CDR3 DNA is TGCAGCGTTGGAATCAGCGGCTCCTACGAGCAGTACTTC.